One sample yielded the 4 T cell receptor beta chains listed below, sequenced in a study of blood T cell repertoires in COVID-19. TCRdb keeps only in-frame clones here, not all; method: immunoSEQ multiplex PCR. The data hold about 210,000 clones, with around 80% observed a single time. Sequencing was carried out using peripheral blood. The receptors stem from a woman in her forties with acute or convalescent COVID-19.

The rearrangement uses TRBV5-1 and TRBJ2-1; TRBD2 agrees at 12 bases. This CDR3 has 15 residues. CDR1 and CDR2 (germline): SGHRS, YFSETQ. Unmatched junction bases numbered 5, after V lost 5 bases and J lost 5 bases. The CDR3 protein is CASRRRLAGDNEQFF. The CDR3 nucleotides read TGCGCCAGCAGGCGCAGACTAGCGGGGGACAATGAGCAGTTCTTC.

The chain employs TRBV6-2 or TRBV6-3 and TRBJ1-6; D call uncertain. Germline CDR1 MNHEY, CDR2 SVGEGT. V was cut by 2 bases and J by 10 bases, with 6 bases left in between. The CDR3 spans 12 residues. CDR3 nucleotides: TGTGCCAGCAGTTACATGTCATCACCCCTCCACTTT. It specifies CASSYMSSPLHF.

This rearrangement joins TRBV4-1 to TRBJ1-6, with a weak D call TRBD1 (5 bases). Germline CDR1 and CDR2: MGHRA and YSYEKL. The CDR3 runs to 16 residues. Deletions cut 0 bases from V and 6 bases from J, with 12 bases between. CDR3 amino acids: CASSQDVRVVNSPLHF. In DNA form, the CDR3 reads TGCGCCAGCAGCCAAGATGTCAGGGTGGTTAATTCACCCCTCCACTTT.

The CDR3 loop reads CASSQGVNSYNSPLHF. The CDR3 coding sequence is TGTGCCAGCAGCCAAGGCGTTAACTCCTATAATTCACCCCTCCACTTT. The chain recombines TRBV3-1 (or the pseudogene TRBV3-2) with TRBJ1-6, with D hard to call. Trimming stripped 1 base from V and 0 bases from J, with 7 bases between. The germline V gene encodes CDR1 LGHDT and CDR2 YNNKEL (reference sequence). The CDR3 loop spans 16 amino acids.